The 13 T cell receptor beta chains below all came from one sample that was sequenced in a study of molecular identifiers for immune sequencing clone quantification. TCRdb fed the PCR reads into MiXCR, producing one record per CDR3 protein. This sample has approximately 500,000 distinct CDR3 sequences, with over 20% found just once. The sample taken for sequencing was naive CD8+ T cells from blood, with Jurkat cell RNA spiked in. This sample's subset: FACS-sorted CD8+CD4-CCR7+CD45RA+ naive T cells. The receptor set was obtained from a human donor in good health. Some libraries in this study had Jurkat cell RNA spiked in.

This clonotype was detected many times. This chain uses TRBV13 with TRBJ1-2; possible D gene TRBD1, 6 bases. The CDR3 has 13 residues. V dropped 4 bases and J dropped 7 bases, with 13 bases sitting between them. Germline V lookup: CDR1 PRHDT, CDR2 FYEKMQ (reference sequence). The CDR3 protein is CASSWGQTAGYTF. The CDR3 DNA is TGTGCCAGCAGCTGGGGACAAACAGCTGGCTACACCTTC.

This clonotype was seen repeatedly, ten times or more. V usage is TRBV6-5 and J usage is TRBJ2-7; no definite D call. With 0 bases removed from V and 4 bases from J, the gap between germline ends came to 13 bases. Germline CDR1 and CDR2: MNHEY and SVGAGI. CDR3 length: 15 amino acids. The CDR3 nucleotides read TGTGCCAGCAGTTACTCGAATCTGGGTAGATACGAGCAGTACTTC. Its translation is CASSYSNLGRYEQYF.

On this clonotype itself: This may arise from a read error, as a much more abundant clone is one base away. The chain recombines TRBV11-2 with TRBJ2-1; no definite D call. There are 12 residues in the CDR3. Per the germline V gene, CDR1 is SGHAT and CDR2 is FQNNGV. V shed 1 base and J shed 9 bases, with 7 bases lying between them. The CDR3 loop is CASSLVIGEQFF. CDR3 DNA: TGTGCCAGCAGCTTAGTCATCGGTGAGCAGTTCTTC.

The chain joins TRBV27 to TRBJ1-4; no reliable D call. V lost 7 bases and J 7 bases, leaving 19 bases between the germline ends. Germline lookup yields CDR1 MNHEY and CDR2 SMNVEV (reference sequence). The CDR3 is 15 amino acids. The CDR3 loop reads CASTPDGVVREKLFF. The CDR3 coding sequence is TGTGCCAGCACCCCCGACGGGGTGGTACGTGAAAAACTGTTTTTT. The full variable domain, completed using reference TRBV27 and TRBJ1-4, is EAQVTQNPRYLITVTGKKLTVTCSQNMNHEYMSWYRQDPGLGLRQIYYSMNVEVTDKGDVPEGYKVSRKEKRNFPLILESPSPNQTSLYFCASTPDGVVREKLFFGSGTQLSVL.

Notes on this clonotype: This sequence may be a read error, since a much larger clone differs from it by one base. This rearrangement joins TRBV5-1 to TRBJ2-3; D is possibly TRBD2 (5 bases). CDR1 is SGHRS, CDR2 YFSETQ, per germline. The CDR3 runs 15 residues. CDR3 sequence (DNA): TGCGCCAGCAGCACTTCGGGGTATAGCACAGATACGCCGTATTTT. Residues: CASSTSGYSTDTPYF.

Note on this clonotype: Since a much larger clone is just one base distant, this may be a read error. The CDR3 DNA reads TGTGCCAGCAGCCGGACTGGCCCCAATACGCAGTATTTT. Its translation: CASSRTGPNTQYF. The gene calls are TRBV5-3 and TRBJ2-3; TRBD2 is a possible D gene (5 bases). TRBV5-3 is an ORF for which the function is uncertain. Trimming removed 8 bases from V and 7 bases from J, with 17 bases in between. The CDR3 is 13 amino acids.

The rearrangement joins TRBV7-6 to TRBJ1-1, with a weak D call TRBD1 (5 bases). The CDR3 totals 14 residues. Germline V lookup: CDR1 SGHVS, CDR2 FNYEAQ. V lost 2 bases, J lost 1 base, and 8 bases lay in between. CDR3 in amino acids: CASSLTGPNTEAFF. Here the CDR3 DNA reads TGTGCCAGCAGCTTAACAGGACCGAACACTGAAGCTTTCTTT.

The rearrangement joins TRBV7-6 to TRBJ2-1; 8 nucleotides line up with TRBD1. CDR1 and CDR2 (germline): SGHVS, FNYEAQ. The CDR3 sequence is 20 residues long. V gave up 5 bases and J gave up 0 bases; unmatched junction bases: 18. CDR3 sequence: CASSPRAGRGLSISYNEQFF. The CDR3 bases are TGTGCCAGCAGCCCCAGAGCGGGCAGGGGGCTAAGTATCTCCTACAATGAGCAGTTCTTC.

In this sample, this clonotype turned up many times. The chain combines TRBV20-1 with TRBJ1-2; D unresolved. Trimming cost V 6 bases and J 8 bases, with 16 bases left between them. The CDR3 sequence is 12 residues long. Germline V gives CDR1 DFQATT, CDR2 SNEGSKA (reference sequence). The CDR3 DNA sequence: TGCAGTGCCCCTGACTCCGTCGGGGGCTACACCTTC. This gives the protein CSAPDSVGGYTF.

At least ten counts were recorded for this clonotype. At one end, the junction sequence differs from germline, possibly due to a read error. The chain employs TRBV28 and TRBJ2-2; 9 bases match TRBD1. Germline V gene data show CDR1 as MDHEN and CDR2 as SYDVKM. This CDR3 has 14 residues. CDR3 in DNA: TGCGCCAGCAGCTGGACAGGGGTCACCGGGGAGCTGTTTTTT. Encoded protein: CASSWTGVTGELFF.

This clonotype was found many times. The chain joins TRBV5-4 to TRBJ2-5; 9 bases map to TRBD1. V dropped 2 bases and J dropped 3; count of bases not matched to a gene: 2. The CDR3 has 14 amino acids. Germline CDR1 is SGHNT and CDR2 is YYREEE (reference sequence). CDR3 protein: CASSFRTGEETQYF. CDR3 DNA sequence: TGTGCCAGCAGCTTCAGGACAGGGGAAGAGACCCAGTACTTC. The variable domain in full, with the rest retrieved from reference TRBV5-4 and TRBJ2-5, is ETGVTQSPTHLIKTRGQQVTLRCSSQSGHNTVSWYQQALGQGPQFIFQYYREEENGRGNFPPRFSGLQFPNYSSELNVNALELDDSALYLCASSFRTGEETQYFGPGTRLLVL.

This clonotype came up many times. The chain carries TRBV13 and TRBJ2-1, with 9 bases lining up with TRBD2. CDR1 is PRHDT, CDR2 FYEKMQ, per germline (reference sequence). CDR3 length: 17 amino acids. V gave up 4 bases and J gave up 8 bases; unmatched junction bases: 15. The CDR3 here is CASSSRVAGALFYEQFF. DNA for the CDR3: TGTGCCAGCAGCTCAAGAGTAGCGGGAGCCCTATTCTATGAGCAGTTCTTC. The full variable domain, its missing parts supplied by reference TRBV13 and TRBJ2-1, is AAGVIQSPRHLIKEKRETATLKCYPIPRHDTVYWYQQGPGQDPQFLISFYEKMQSDKGSIPDRFSAQQFSDYHSELNMSSLELGDSALYFCASSSRVAGALFYEQFFGPGTRLTVL.

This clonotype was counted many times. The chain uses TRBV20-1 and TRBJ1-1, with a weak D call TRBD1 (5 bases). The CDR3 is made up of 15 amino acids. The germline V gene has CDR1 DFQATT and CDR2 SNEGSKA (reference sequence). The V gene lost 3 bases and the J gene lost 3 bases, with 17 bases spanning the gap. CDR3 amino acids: CSARGTEGLDTEAFF. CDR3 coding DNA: TGCAGTGCTAGGGGGACTGAGGGCTTGGACACTGAAGCTTTCTTT.